These T cell receptor beta chains were read from a single sample in a study of T cells in Graves' hyperthyroidism and ophthalmopathy. Each CDR3 protein gets one entry after TCRdb re-called the multiplex PCR reads with MiXCR. The profile shows about 700,000 distinct CDR3 sequences, 13% to 15% of them singletons. Material: blood. Source of these receptors: a woman younger than 30 with Graves' hyperthyroidism. Each CDR3 is given with its conserved first and last residue. Fields, in order: clone size, V gene, J gene, D gene, CDR3 DNA, CDR3 protein. D genes are given only for firm matches. For some rows the clone size is stated as once, few or many, or as a class when expanded; others skip it.

>many|TRBV6-1|TRBJ1-5|.
TGTGCCAGCAGGGGCAGCTTACATCAGCCCCAGCATTTT
CASRGSLHQPQHF
>many|TRBV12-3/TRBV12-4|TRBJ2-7|.
TGTGCCAGCAGACGACAGGGACTATCCTACGAGCAGTACTTC
CASRRQGLSYEQYF
>many|TRBV6-5|TRBJ2-7|.
TGTGCCAGCAGTTACAGGGAGGCGGGATACGAGCAGTACTTC
CASSYREAGYEQYF
>many|TRBV28|TRBJ2-7|.
TGTGGGTCGGGAGCCTTCCCGGGGGAGCAGTACTTC
CGSGAFPGEQYF
>many|TRBV11-2|TRBJ2-7|.
TGTGCCAGCAGCTTATTCTTTGTAGGTAGCTTACACGAGCAGTACTTC
CASSLFFVGSLHEQYF
>few|TRBV5-1|TRBJ2-5|.
TGCGCCAGCAGCTTACAGGGTGTACAATACTTC
CASSLQGVQYF
>few|TRBV9|TRBJ2-7|.
TGTGCCAGCAGCGTAGGAGGCTACTCTTACGAGCAGTACTTC
CASSVGGYSYEQYF
>.|TRBV6-5|TRBJ2-1|.
TGTGCCAGCAGTTACTCAAGCGGCAAGGCGCGGAATGAGCAGTTCTTC
CASSYSSGKARNEQFF
>.|TRBV13|TRBJ2-7|TRBD1
TGCGCCAGCAGCCAGAACAGGGGCGAGCAGTACTTC
CASSQNRGEQYF
>.|TRBV6-2/TRBV6-3|TRBJ2-7|.
TGTGCCAGCAGCCCCCTCGACAGGTACGAGCAGTACTTC
CASSPLDRYEQYF
>few|TRBV7-2|TRBJ2-3|TRBD2
TGTGCCAGCAGCTTTCCCACTAGCGGGTGGACAGATACGCAGTATTTT
CASSFPTSGWTDTQYF
>many|TRBV7-2|TRBJ2-1|TRBD2
TGTGCCAGCAGACAAGCGGGGTCCTACAATGAGCAGTTCTTC
CASRQAGSYNEQFF
>.|TRBV12-5|TRBJ1-1|.
TGTGCTAGTGGCACCGCGGGTACTGAAGCTTTCTTT
CASGTAGTEAFF
>.|TRBV2|TRBJ1-5|TRBD1
TGTGCCAGCAGTGACCGACAGGGTGGAAGCAATCAGCCCCAGCATTTT
CASSDRQGGSNQPQHF
>.|TRBV4-1|TRBJ2-7|TRBD2
TGCGCCAGCAGCCACCTAGCGGGGAGCTCCTACGAGCAGTACTTC
CASSHLAGSSYEQYF
>.|TRBV12-3/TRBV12-4|TRBJ1-1|.
TGTGCCAGCAGTCCTCGGAGACAGAACACTGAAGCTTTCTTT
CASSPRRQNTEAFF
>many|TRBV2|TRBJ2-1|TRBD2
TGTGCCAGCATTGGGACTAGCGGTTTTAGCTCCTACAATGAGCAGTTCTTC
CASIGTSGFSSYNEQFF
>many|TRBV20-1|TRBJ2-1|TRBD2
TGCAGTGCACTAGCGGGAGGCAGGGATGAGCAGTTCTTC
CSALAGGRDEQFF
>many|TRBV2|TRBJ2-5|.
TGTGCCAGCAGCCCCAACACTGCGTGGTTCCGAGAGACCCAGTACTTC
CASSPNTAWFRETQYF
>many|TRBV7-8|TRBJ2-7|TRBD1
TGTGCCAGCAGCCCCCAGGGACAGGCGTACGAGCAGTACTTC
CASSPQGQAYEQYF
>many|TRBV9|TRBJ2-3|TRBD2
TGTGCCAGCAGCACCTCAGGACTAGCCCCAGATACGCAGTATTTT
CASSTSGLAPDTQYF
>.|TRBV5-6|TRBJ1-2|.
TGTGCCAGCAGCTTGGGGACAGTGGCCGGCTACACCTTC
CASSLGTVAGYTF
>.|TRBV7-9|TRBJ1-4|TRBD1
TGTGCCAGCAGCCCCCGACAGGGACGGACTGAAAAACTGTTTTTT
CASSPRQGRTEKLFF
>many|TRBV5-1|TRBJ2-5|.
TGCGCCAGCAGCTTGTCGGGAGCGGAGACCCAGTACTTC
CASSLSGAETQYF
>many|TRBV11-2|TRBJ2-1|TRBD1
TGTGCCAGCAGCCTCCGGACAGGGGCTTACAATGAGCAGTTCTTC
CASSLRTGAYNEQFF
>few|TRBV19|TRBJ2-7|.
TGTGCCAGTAGTCCGACGGGGACCCGGGACGAGCAGTACTTC
CASSPTGTRDEQYF
>few|TRBV7-9|TRBJ2-7|.
TGTGCCAGCAGCCCGGGGTCGGGAGCAGTCTACGAGCAGTACTTC
CASSPGSGAVYEQYF
>many|TRBV2|TRBJ1-2|TRBD1
TGTGCCGGACGGACAGGGGCCGACTATGGCTACACCTTC
CAGRTGADYGYTF
>.|TRBV29-1|TRBJ2-1|.
TGCAGCGTTCAAGGGTTCCCGAGGTCCTACAATGAGCAGTTCTTC
CSVQGFPRSYNEQFF
>many|TRBV28|TRBJ2-7|TRBD1
TGTGCCAGCAGTCCCCCGGGACAGCTATACGAGCAGTACTTC
CASSPPGQLYEQYF
>.|TRBV25-1|TRBJ1-5|.
TGTGCCAGCAGTGGGGGACCGCTCAATCAGCCCCAGCATTTT
CASSGGPLNQPQHF
>many|TRBV18|TRBJ2-2|TRBD2
TGTGCCAGCTCACTGGGACTATACACCGGGGAGCTGTTTTTT
CASSLGLYTGELFF
>.|TRBV6-1|TRBJ2-2|.
TGTGCCAGCAGGGCCGGACTAAACACCGGGGAGCTGTTTTTT
CASRAGLNTGELFF
>many|TRBV4-3|TRBJ2-2|.
TGCGCCAGCAGCCAAGATGTGGACACCGGGGAGCTGTTTTTT
CASSQDVDTGELFF
>.|TRBV3-1|TRBJ2-7|TRBD2
TGTGCCAGCGAGACTAGCGGGAGTTACGAGCAGTACTTC
CASETSGSYEQYF
>.|TRBV27|TRBJ1-2|.
TGTGCCAGCAGTTTAAATGGGGGGCACTATGGCTACACCTTC
CASSLNGGHYGYTF
>few|TRBV10-2|TRBJ2-7|TRBD2
TGCGCCAGCAGTGTGAAGCGGGAGATCTCCTACGAGCAGTACTTC
CASSVKREISYEQYF
>few|TRBV19|TRBJ1-4|TRBD1
TGTGCCAGTAGTGCCGTTACTGGACAGGGAAGGAAACTGTTTTTT
CASSAVTGQGRKLFF
>few|TRBV7-8|TRBJ1-6|TRBD1
TGTGCCAGCAGCTTTTTGCGACAGGGAAATTCACCCCTCCACTTT
CASSFLRQGNSPLHF
>.|TRBV20-1|TRBJ2-3|.
TGCAGTGCTACTGAGGGGACTAGCACAGATACGCAGTATTTT
CSATEGTSTDTQYF
>.|TRBV19|TRBJ2-2|TRBD2
TGTGCCAGTAGTCGGTTAGCGGGATATATGGCCGGGGAGCTGTTTTTT
CASSRLAGYMAGELFF
>.|TRBV27|TRBJ1-6|.
TGTGCCAGCAGCCTTGTCCACAGGCCCTATGCACCCCTCCACTTT
CASSLVHRPYAPLHF
>many|TRBV2|TRBJ2-5|.
TGTGCCACGGCTACCCTGTTAGAGACCCAGTACTTC
CATATLLETQYF
>.|TRBV6-1|TRBJ2-1|.
TGTGCCAGCAGTTACATTGGGCCCCCAGGGGAGCAGTTCTTC
CASSYIGPPGEQFF
>.|TRBV5-5|TRBJ1-6|.
TGTGCCAGCAGCTTGTGGGGGAATGGGGATTCACCCCTCCACTTT
CASSLWGNGDSPLHF
>few|TRBV20-1|TRBJ1-5|.
TGCAGTGCTAGTCCTGGGAGCGGGGAGGGTAATCAGCCCCAGCATTTT
CSASPGSGEGNQPQHF
>many|TRBV7-3|TRBJ2-7|.
TGTGCCAGCAGCTTAACTCAAGGGGCCGAGCAGTACTTC
CASSLTQGAEQYF
>many|TRBV6-1|TRBJ1-2|.
TGTGCCAGCAGGGCCGACAAGTCCTATGGCTACACCTTC
CASRADKSYGYTF
>many|TRBV30|TRBJ2-3|TRBD1
TGTGCCTGGAGTGTTTCTACGAACAGGGGAGCAGATACGCAGTATTTT
CAWSVSTNRGADTQYF
>few|TRBV30|TRBJ2-1|TRBD2
TGTGCCTGGAGCATGGGACTAGCGAGGGAGCAGTTCTTC
CAWSMGLAREQFF